This is a list of T cell receptor beta chains from one sample in a study of low-dose radiotherapy and immunotherapy resistance in tumors. TCRdb reprocessed the reads with MiXCR, giving one entry per CDR3 protein. Here the sample spans tens of thousands of distinct CDR3 sequences, 12% being singletons. Sequencing used PBMCs, obtained before treatment. All receptors derive from a female donor with ovarian cancer. CDR3s include the opening cysteine and the closing phenylalanine or tryptophan.

v_call cdr3_aa
TRBV24-1 CATSEGVHDTEAFF
TRBV5-1 CASSLGQPNQPQHF
TRBV6-5 CASSLSGGTYNEQFF
TRBV28 CASSNLPLSYEQYF
TRBV29-1 CSVDPGQGASGELFF
TRBV3-1 CASSQGGIGQPQHF
TRBV6-1 CASSERGENSPLHF
TRBV12-3/TRBV12-4 CASSLGPTGLAFF
TRBV27 CASSLSGTGSNYGYTF
TRBV6-2/TRBV6-3 CASSYPLLGGTGTNYGYTF
TRBV6-2/TRBV6-3 CASNDWGRGLTEAFF
TRBV6-4 CASPDRGSYGYTF
TRBV19 CASTPRWGTEAFF
TRBV11-3 CASSPGTGVATDTQYF
TRBV5-1 CASSLVPGTSGQETQYF
TRBV2 CASRDSQGPGELFF
TRBV18 CASSPTSGGADTQYF
TRBV27 CASRGQVGANVLTF
TRBV6-1 CASSYPDRGHLEQFF
TRBV2 CASNPLGSNEKLFF
TRBV9 CASSPGPGQGASYEQYF
TRBV19 CASSKQGNQPQHF
TRBV27 CASSLDRGLNEQYF
TRBV5-1 CASSPTDSYSPLHF
TRBV19 CASSIRWDQPQHF
TRBV12-3/TRBV12-4 CASQTDFTGELFF
TRBV30 CAWRGTTEAFF
TRBV30 CAWSVSMGNYGYTF
TRBV28 CASGPGLAAYEQYF
TRBV4-1 CASSQAGRMAFF
TRBV30 CAWSRMGLQETQYF
TRBV6-6 CASSPSGGLHTGELFF
TRBV2 CASSDTGNYGYTF
TRBV6-4 CASSDSPGADYGYTF
TRBV12-3/TRBV12-4 CASMVSESSYEQYF
TRBV5-1 CASSLERGTAAYEQYF